This TCR beta chain appears in the sequencing data of a study of control samples from healthy donors and cancer patients. V was pared by 1 base and J by 5 bases, with 4 bases of the junction left unmatched. This CDR3 is built from 15 residues. The V gene's germline CDR1 is KGHSH and CDR2 LQKENI. Sequencing was performed with immunoSEQ multiplex PCR; in TCRdb, only in-frame clones are kept and a portion is missing. The sample shows 180,000 or so clones, 80% to 95% of them seen only once. This clone has only a few counts. This receptor was obtained from a woman aged 55-75 years in good health. The genes are TRBV18 and TRBJ2-2; 7 nucleotides agree with TRBD1. Sample: blood. The CDR3 coding sequence is TGTGCCAGCTCACCACAAGGGGGCCGGACCGGGGAGCTGTTTTTT. The encoded protein is CASSPQGGRTGELFF.